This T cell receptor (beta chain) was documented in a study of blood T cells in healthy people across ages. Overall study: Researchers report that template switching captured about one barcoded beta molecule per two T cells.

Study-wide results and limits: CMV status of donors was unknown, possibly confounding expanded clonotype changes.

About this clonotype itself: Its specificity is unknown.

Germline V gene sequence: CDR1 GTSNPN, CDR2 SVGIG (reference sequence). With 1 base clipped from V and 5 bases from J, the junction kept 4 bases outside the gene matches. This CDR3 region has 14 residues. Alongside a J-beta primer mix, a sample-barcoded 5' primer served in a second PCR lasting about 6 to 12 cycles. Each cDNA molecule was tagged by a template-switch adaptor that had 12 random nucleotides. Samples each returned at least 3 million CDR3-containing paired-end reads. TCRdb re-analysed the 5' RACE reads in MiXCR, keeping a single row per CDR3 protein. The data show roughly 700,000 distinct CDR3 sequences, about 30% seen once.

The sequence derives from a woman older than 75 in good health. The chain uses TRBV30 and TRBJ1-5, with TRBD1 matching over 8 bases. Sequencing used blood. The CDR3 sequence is CAWSADRVDQPQHF. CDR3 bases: TGTGCCTGGAGTGCGGACAGGGTAGATCAGCCCCAGCATTTT.